The sequence of this TCR beta chain was determined in a study of PD-1 blockade in classical Hodgkin lymphoma. About the research overall: Patients were given intravenous nivolumab, 3 mg/kg, every 2 weeks. Overall study findings and caveats: By cycle point C4D1, TCR diversity had risen significantly in CD4+ cells (but not CD8+ cells). Before treatment, TCR diversity in newly diagnosed patients was reportedly lower than in healthy donors.

Generated by immunoSEQ multiplex PCR, the TCRdb table keeps only in-frame clones and is missing some. The sample lists some 100,000 clones; approximately 92% were seen once. Trimming removed 4 bases at V and 5 bases at J, with 20 bases between. This CDR3 is built from 16 residues. Per the germline V gene, CDR1 is MNHNS and CDR2 is SASEGT. Every patient had relapsed following autologous stem cell transplantation, and cohorts differed in brentuximab vedotin exposure. Concerning this clone itself: Its antigen is still unknown.

The chain is built from TRBV6-1 and TRBJ2-5, with D maybe TRBD1 (5 bases). The receptor was derived from a human donor with classical Hodgkin lymphoma. The sample here was peripheral blood mononuclear cells (PBMCs), taken at baseline. Here the CDR3 reads CASSVGPARGMETQYF. In DNA, the CDR3 is TGTGCCAGCAGTGTTGGTCCAGCTAGGGGCATGGAGACCCAGTACTTC.